This T cell receptor beta chain is drawn from a study of PD-L1 blockade in urothelial cancer (dated by TCRdb to 2017 to 2019). As for the study more broadly: Every patient began therapy in the mid-2010s and was given atezolizumab 1,200 mg intravenously every 3 weeks. Twenty-nine patients had pretreatment blood TCR-seq, some 25 had at least one posttreatment blood collection, and some 25 had tumor TCR-seq. Pretreatment tumor samples, along with matched peripheral blood collected serially before and after atezolizumab treatment, underwent TCR sequencing. Blood samples were analyzed at two time points: 3 weeks after treatment start (second dose) and 6 weeks after treatment start. About 90% of the roughly 29 patients were males with bladder-origin urothelial cancer, and about 65% of the roughly 29 reported a prior smoking history. In the same patients, whole exome sequencing and RNA sequencing of pretreatment tumors were performed in addition to TCR sequencing. A median of about 150,000 T cells and 65,000 to 90,000 unique TCRs was obtained from blood samples, and a median clonality of about 0.08 was observed. An ECOG performance status of 0 or 1 was recorded for the patients, and 0 to 3 prior chemotherapy regimens had been received by the patients. Roughly nine patients achieved durable clinical benefit and approximately 20 did not. The study was an exploratory multi-omic analysis of somatic, immune and clinical correlates of response to PD-L1 blockade with atezolizumab in urothelial cancer. Durable clinical benefit meant progression-free survival longer than 6 months, and TCR features were also tested against progression-free and overall survival. The study at large found these results: At 3 weeks after the start of treatment, tumor-associated TCR clones in peripheral blood had expanded more in patients with durable benefit (n ≈ 24, p = 0.022). Because the sample size was small (n ≈ 27) and many exploratory analyses were performed, the results are intended to be hypothesis-generating. Improved progression-free and overall survival was associated with having pretreatment peripheral blood TCR clonality below the median.

Synthetic TCR analog templates were spiked into each PCR so that absolute template abundance could be estimated from read counts. TCRbeta CDR3 regions were amplified from genomic DNA with bias-controlled V and J gene primers using the immunoSEQ assay. Rearranged TCRbeta segments were sequenced at approximately 20X coverage. In the source study's methods: Clustering was used to correct sequencing errors, and CDR3s were annotated against IMGT to assign V, D and J genes. Only productive TCRbeta rearrangements were used in downstream analyses, excluding out-of-frame or stop-codon sequences. Clonality was computed as one minus Shannon entropy normalized by the log of the number of unique productive sequences. Clones differing between time points or between blood and tumor were identified using Fisher's exact test with Benjamini-Hochberg correction, with an adjusted p below 0.01 applied as the threshold. As stored in TCRdb, this immuneACCESS dataset retains in-frame rearrangements with V and J assigned. A fraction of the clones does not appear; measured against another copy, unresolved V genes explain less than half of the discrepancy, and the remainder lacks a known reason. That table gives V, J and clone size, and the DNA gave D and trimming. Counted in this sample were around 26,000 clones; 75% to 90% of them appeared once. 25% to 40% of the sample is taken by the ten largest.

The cohort comprised about 30 patients with locally advanced or metastatic urothelial carcinoma treated at Memorial Sloan Kettering on a trial protocol. Peripheral blood mononuclear cells were collected from each patient pretreatment and during treatment, giving between 1 and 8 total time points per patient. The Qiagen DNeasy Blood extraction kit was used to purify genomic DNA from total PBMCs and from tumor samples. PBMCs were collected pretreatment and during treatment and were isolated and stored as previously described. This clone was picked up one time. Its antigen is currently not known. Base qualities are not provided; no much larger clone lies one nucleotide away. The source is a man in his 60s with urothelial cancer. The specimen comprised PBMCs, sampled around atezolizumab (anti-PD-L1) treatment.

The CDR3 has the sequence CASSFTGTGVEKLFF. The bases read TGTGCCAGCAGCTTTACCGGGACAGGGGTCGAAAAACTGTTTTTT. The chain uses TRBV5-5 and TRBJ1-4, with TRBD1 matching 10 junction bases. There are 15 amino acids in the CDR3, from cysteine to phenylalanine inclusive. Only the CDR3 DNA is retained, 45 bases long and in frame from the first base. CDR1 and CDR2 are read off the germline V gene (reference sequence) as SGHKS and YYEKEE. After removal of 2 bases from V and 8 bases from J, the junction retains 6 bases not matched to a gene.